The clone carrying this T cell receptor (beta chain) was seen many times. The sample is drawn from a study of neurological immune-mediated disorders. With 0 bases removed from V and 7 bases from J, the gap between germline ends came to 7 bases. Germline loops: CDR1 SEHNR, CDR2 FQNEAQ (reference sequence). This CDR3 has 12 amino acids. 5'RACE with 10-nucleotide random UMIs produced the cDNA. TCRdb independently ran MiXCR on the 5' RACE reads; one entry per CDR3 protein. In the table there are around 64,000 distinct CDR3 sequences, roughly 13% of which are singletons. This sequence originates from an older woman with HTLV-1-associated myelopathy (HAM/TSP). V gene TRBV7-9 combines with J gene TRBJ2-7; no clear D. Sample: PBMCs. CDR3 loop: CASSLAHGEQYF. The CDR3 nucleotides read TGTGCCAGCAGCTTAGCGCATGGGGAGCAGTACTTC.